A selection of T cell receptor beta chains follows, all from one sample in a study of blood T cell repertoires in COVID-19. TCRdb's table, derived via immunoSEQ multiplex PCR, lists solely in-frame clones and lacks some. Here the sample spans more than 110,000 clones, more than 65% being singletons. Sequenced sample: peripheral blood. The source is an elderly man with acute or convalescent COVID-19. CDR3s leave out the opening cysteine and the closing phenylalanine or tryptophan. The D gene is left open where the match is weak.

d_call: .
j_call: TRBJ1-1
v_call: TRBV5-1
cdr3_aa: ASSLNQLNTEAF

d_call: .
j_call: TRBJ1-1
v_call: TRBV5-1
cdr3_aa: ASSLVGANTEAF

d_call: .
j_call: TRBJ1-2
v_call: TRBV19
cdr3_aa: ASRLRQVNYGYT

d_call: .
j_call: TRBJ1-2
v_call: TRBV3-1/TRBV3-2
cdr3_aa: ASSQESAGGYT

d_call: TRBD1
j_call: TRBJ1-5
v_call: TRBV7-2
cdr3_aa: ASSPQPGGESAQH

d_call: .
j_call: TRBJ2-3
v_call: TRBV5-1
cdr3_aa: ASSGYSSATDTQY

d_call: .
j_call: TRBJ2-2
v_call: TRBV29-1
cdr3_aa: SVGGQHFNGELF

d_call: .
j_call: TRBJ1-1
v_call: TRBV6-2/TRBV6-3
cdr3_aa: ASSYLVHTEAF

d_call: TRBD1
j_call: TRBJ2-1
v_call: TRBV12-5
cdr3_aa: ASGSDRANEQF

d_call: TRBD2
j_call: TRBJ2-1
v_call: TRBV5-1
cdr3_aa: ASSRSGGRNEQF

d_call: TRBD2
j_call: TRBJ2-5
v_call: TRBV29-1
cdr3_aa: SARKGSSGAQETQY

d_call: .
j_call: TRBJ1-3
v_call: TRBV9
cdr3_aa: ASSVATGRASGNTIY

d_call: .
j_call: TRBJ1-3
v_call: TRBV4-2
cdr3_aa: ASSPQGDGSGNTIY

d_call: .
j_call: TRBJ1-2
v_call: TRBV28
cdr3_aa: ASKNRAYGYT

d_call: .
j_call: TRBJ2-7
v_call: TRBV6-5
cdr3_aa: ASSYKQGVHEQY

d_call: .
j_call: TRBJ2-3
v_call: TRBV4-1
cdr3_aa: ASSQDKATDTQY

d_call: .
j_call: TRBJ1-5
v_call: TRBV7-2
cdr3_aa: ASSANRDQPQH

d_call: .
j_call: TRBJ2-3
v_call: TRBV21-1
cdr3_aa: ASSLIDRLCTDTQY

d_call: .
j_call: TRBJ2-7
v_call: TRBV19
cdr3_aa: ASSPYRQDSYEQY

d_call: .
j_call: TRBJ2-5
v_call: TRBV7-9
cdr3_aa: ASSSRTVLETQY